This T cell receptor beta chain was sequenced for a study of blood T cell repertoires in COVID-19. About the study: Some COVID-19 samples were acute and others convalescent; all came from the United States, Italy and Spain. Nucleic acid was either cDNA or gDNA, and it came from T cells, B-cell-depleted T cells, or PBMCs.

Participants were aged about 18 to 95 years, lived in over 20 US areas, and enrolled virtually. In the original workflow: Quantification of nucleated cells was approximated via reference gene primer amplification. TCRdb keeps only in-frame clones here, not all; method: immunoSEQ multiplex PCR. V and J calls and clone size are those listed in that table; D and trimming were worked out from the DNA. The sample lists 260,000 or so clones, 70% to 90% occurring once. CDR3 length: 12 amino acids. Trimming pared 5 bases from V and 10 bases from J, leaving 12 bases between. Germline CDR1 SGHTA, CDR2 FQGNSA. This receptor was identified in a woman aged 40-49 years with acute COVID-19. The chain carries TRBV7-2 and TRBJ2-1, with TRBD2 as a possible D gene (5 bases). Sequencing used PBMCs or T cells enriched from blood (not recorded which). CDR3 amino acids: CASSGLAREQFF. The CDR3 DNA sequence: TGTGCCAGCAGCGGTCTAGCACGGGAGCAGTTCTTC. Based on the CDR3 plus reference TRBV7-2 and TRBJ2-1, the full variable domain is GAGVSQSPSNKVTEKGKDVELRCDPISGHTALYWYRQSLGQGLEFLIYFQGNSAPDKSGLPSDRFSAERTGGSVSTLTIQRTQQEDSAVYLCASSGLAREQFFGPGTRLTVL.